These 14 T cell receptor beta chains originate from one sample sequenced in a study of T-cell reconstitution after alpha-beta-depleted transplantation in children. Unique molecular identifiers were incorporated when the TCRbeta library was constructed. From the PCR reads, TCRdb called clonotypes with MiXCR, one entry per CDR3 protein. Of approximately 82,000 distinct CDR3 sequences in the sample, less than 20% are singletons; the top ten hold approximately 51%. Material: PBMCs, mostly from graft donor cells, obtained 360 days after TCRalphabeta/CD19-depleted stem cell transplant. These receptor sequences come from a male patient aged 2 to 10 who had a stem cell transplant for acute lymphoblastic leukemia, so the T cells may come from the graft donor.

The chain combines TRBV5-4 with TRBJ2-1; 10 nucleotides match TRBD2. In germline, CDR1 is SGHNT, CDR2 YYREEE (reference sequence). The CDR3 sequence is 19 residues long. V was pared by 0 bases and J by 4 bases, with 13 bases of the junction left unmatched. CDR3 in amino acids: CASSLGGLAGALRYNEQFF. In DNA, the CDR3 is TGTGCCAGCAGCTTGGGGGGGCTAGCGGGAGCCCTGAGATACAATGAGCAGTTCTTC. The whole variable domain, remainder taken from reference TRBV5-4 and TRBJ2-1, is ETGVTQSPTHLIKTRGQQVTLRCSSQSGHNTVSWYQQALGQGPQFIFQYYREEENGRGNFPPRFSGLQFPNYSSELNVNALELDDSALYLCASSLGGLAGALRYNEQFFGPGTRLTVL.

The chain couples TRBV5-6 to TRBJ2-5; 9 bases line up with TRBD1. CDR1 and CDR2 from the germline V gene are SGHDT and YYEEEE. The CDR3 totals 15 residues. J gave up 4 bases and V 2 bases, and 6 bases lay outside the gene matches. The CDR3 bases are TGTGCCAGCAGCTTCGTTAGGGACAGGGTAGAGACCCAGTACTTC. Translated, it gives CASSFVRDRVETQYF.

This clonotype has ten or more counts. V gene TRBV12-3 or TRBV12-4 combines with J gene TRBJ2-4, with D hard to call. The V end lost 6 bases, the J end lost 0 bases, and 12 bases lay between the germline ends. This CDR3 is built from 15 residues. The CDR3 here is CASSHYIRAKNIQYF. CDR3 nucleotide sequence: TGTGCCAGCAGCCACTATATCAGAGCCAAAAACATTCAGTACTTC.

V and J are TRBV7-8 and TRBJ2-5, with a possible D match to TRBD2 (5 bases). Germline lookup yields CDR1 SGHVS and CDR2 FQNEAQ. V lost 7 bases and J 5 bases, leaving 20 bases between the germline ends. The length of the CDR3 is 15 residues. The CDR3 nucleotides are TGTGCCAGCATCCCAGACGGACTCTACGGGGAGACCCAGTACTTC. Residues: CASIPDGLYGETQYF. Based on the CDR3 plus reference TRBV7-8 and TRBJ2-5, the full variable domain is GAGVSQSPRYKVAKRGQDVALRCDPISGHVSLFWYQQALGQGPEFLTYFQNEAQLDKSGLPSDRFFAERPEGSVSTLKIQRTQQEDSAVYLCASIPDGLYGETQYFGPGTRLLVL.

This clonotype was seen more than once but under ten times. The V and J genes are TRBV11-2 and TRBJ2-6; D is possibly TRBD1 (6 bases). The CDR3 length is 20 residues. Germline values: CDR1 SGHAT, CDR2 FQNNGV. Trimming shortened V by 2 bases and J by 1 base, and 21 bases separated the two germline ends. The CDR3 is CASSLLWGIDRLSGANVLTF. In DNA, the CDR3 is TGTGCCAGCAGCTTACTATGGGGGATCGACAGGTTATCTGGGGCCAACGTCCTGACTTTC.

The chain joins TRBV2 to TRBJ2-2, with 9 bases that match TRBD1. The CDR3 length is 16 residues. Trimming took 4 bases from V and 7 from J; bases not matched to a gene: 10. Per germline, CDR1 SNHLY and CDR2 FYNNEI. The CDR3 DNA reads TGTGCCAGCAGTGTTCTGGGACAGGGTAGTGGCGGGGAGCTGTTTTTT. Amino acid sequence: CASSVLGQGSGGELFF.

In its sample, this clonotype was seen a few times. The chain recombines TRBV6-1 with TRBJ1-2; no clear D gene. CDR1 is MNHNS, CDR2 SASEGT, per germline. The CDR3 runs 13 residues. V was trimmed by 10 bases and J by 1 base, leaving 13 bases between them. This CDR3 reads CAISGTLNYGYTF. The CDR3 coding sequence is TGTGCCATATCCGGCACCCTTAACTATGGCTACACCTTC.

This clonotype has more than one count but fewer than ten. The chain recombines TRBV6-1 with TRBJ2-1, with 8 bases fitting TRBD1. The CDR3 extends over 15 amino acids. Germline V lookup: CDR1 MNHNS, CDR2 SASEGT. The ends lost 6 bases at V and 1 base at J; junction bases unmatched: 5. CDR3 sequence reads: CASRGRTGSYNEQFF. The CDR3 coding sequence is TGTGCCAGCAGGGGAAGGACAGGGTCCTACAATGAGCAGTTCTTC.

The chain has TRBV10-3 and TRBJ2-7, with D uncertain. CDR1 is ENHRY, CDR2 SYGVKD, per germline. The CDR3 is 13 amino acids. The germline V and J ends were trimmed by 1 base and 1 base, with 5 bases remaining between them. The CDR3 nucleotides read TGTGCCATCAGTGAGTTTACGTCCTACGAGCAGTACTTC. Its protein is CAISEFTSYEQYF.

Only a few counts were recorded for this clonotype. J is TRBJ2-5 and V is TRBV5-1; possible D gene TRBD1, 6 bases. V was cut by 4 bases and J by 8 bases, with 21 bases left in between. The CDR3 is made up of 15 amino acids. Germline V CDR1 and CDR2: SGHRS, YFSETQ. CDR3 protein: CASSPGQTPSGTQYF. The CDR3 DNA sequence: TGCGCCAGCAGCCCAGGACAGACCCCCTCGGGCACCCAGTACTTC.

The sample holds many counts of this clonotype. V gene TRBV6-5 combines with J gene TRBJ2-1; 7 bases align to TRBD1. The CDR3 sequence is 15 residues long. CDR1 is MNHEY, CDR2 SVGAGI, per germline. V lost 2 bases and J lost 9; bases outside the gene matches: 10. The CDR3 nucleotides are TGTGCCAGCAGTTACACGGCAGGGGGTAGGAGTGAGCAGTTCTTC. Translated: CASSYTAGGRSEQFF.

This clonotype was seen repeatedly, ten times or more. The chain carries TRBV12-3 or TRBV12-4 and TRBJ1-1; D unresolved. This CDR3 has 14 amino acids. V was trimmed by 1 base and J by 0 bases, leaving 6 bases between them. This chain's CDR3 is CASSLGQLNTEAFF. For the CDR3, the DNA is TGTGCCAGCAGTTTAGGTCAGTTGAACACTGAAGCTTTCTTT.

This clonotype showed up just a few times. The chain combines TRBV10-3 with TRBJ2-7, with TRBD2 matching 7 bases. This CDR3 region has 15 residues. Per germline, CDR1 ENHRY and CDR2 SYGVKD. The V and J ends lost 1 base and 0 bases, in that order; junction bases with no gene match: 3. The CDR3 is CAISELGLPSYEQYF. The CDR3 region has the DNA TGTGCCATCAGTGAGTTGGGACTACCCTCCTACGAGCAGTACTTC.

The chain employs TRBV4-1 and TRBJ2-7; perhaps TRBD2 as D (5 bases). CDR1 MGHRA and CDR2 YSYEKL come from the germline V gene. V lost 3 bases, J lost 5 bases, and 11 bases lay in between. The CDR3 is made up of 13 amino acids. The CDR3 sequence is CASSHPLGNEQYF. The CDR3 bases are TGCGCCAGCAGCCACCCACTAGGCAACGAGCAGTACTTC.